This T cell receptor (beta chain) is drawn from a study of T cell repertoires in cytomegalovirus infection. Across the whole study: Evidence of both CMV infection and a matching HLA type came from public TCR beta signatures.

Comments on this clonotype: Its antigen is undetermined.

Via MiXCR, TCRdb re-called the reads, giving one row per CDR3 protein. The sample includes about 830,000 distinct CDR3 sequences, around a third of them seen just once. The starting material was cultured CD8+ T cells from PBMCs, obtained from culture after CMV antigen stimulation. The clonotype comes from a human donor in good health (CMV status not recorded). Some clones in this sample may be carry-over from other donors' samples.

CDR3 coding DNA: TGTGCCAGTAGTCCGGGACTACACCGTAACAATGAGCAGTTCTTC. It translates to CASSPGLHRNNEQFF. The genes are TRBV19 and TRBJ2-1; 7 nucleotides align to TRBD2. Germline CDR1 reads LNHDA; CDR2 reads SQIVND (reference sequence). The J segment lost 5 bases and the V segment lost 5 bases, leaving 9 bases of the junction unmatched. The CDR3 is 15 residues long.